This T cell receptor beta chain originates from a study of cytomegalovirus exposure and HLA in healthy donors. PCR amplification relied on 60 Vbeta primers (plus 13 Jbeta primers). Profiled with immunoSEQ multiplex PCR; TCRdb holds only in-frame clones, not every one. Recorded for this sample: about 140,000 clones. The specimen was PBMCs. The clonotype comes from a woman younger than 30 in good health and CMV-seronegative.

This CDR3 reads CASSLAERHTEAFF. The CDR3 nucleotides are TGTGCCAGCAGCTTAGCGGAGAGGCACACTGAAGCTTTCTTT. The chain is built from TRBV7-9 and TRBJ1-1; unclear D gene. Trimming removed 0 bases at V and 3 bases at J, with 8 bases between. The length of the CDR3 is 14 residues. Germline V gives CDR1 SEHNR, CDR2 FQNEAQ (reference sequence).